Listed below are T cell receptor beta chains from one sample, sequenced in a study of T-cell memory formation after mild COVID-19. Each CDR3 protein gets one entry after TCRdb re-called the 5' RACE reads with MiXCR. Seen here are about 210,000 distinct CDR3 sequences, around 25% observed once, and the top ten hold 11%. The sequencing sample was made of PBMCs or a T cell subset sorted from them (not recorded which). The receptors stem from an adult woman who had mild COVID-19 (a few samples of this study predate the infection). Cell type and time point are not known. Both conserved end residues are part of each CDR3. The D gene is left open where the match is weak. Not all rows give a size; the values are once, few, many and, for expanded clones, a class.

CDR3 protein: CASSPGTADSNQPQHF
CDR3 DNA: TGTGCCAGCAGCCCCGGGACAGCAGATAGCAATCAGCCCCAGCATTTT
D gene: TRBD1
J gene: TRBJ1-5
clone size: -
V gene: TRBV5-8

CDR3 protein: CASSQVAPYNSPLHF
CDR3 DNA: TGCGCCAGCAGCCAAGTGGCACCCTATAATTCACCCCTCCACTTT
D gene: -
J gene: TRBJ1-6
clone size: few
V gene: TRBV4-1

CDR3 protein: CASSQDGQGAYGYTF
CDR3 DNA: TGCGCCAGCAGCCAGGACGGACAGGGGGCGTATGGCTACACCTTC
D gene: TRBD1
J gene: TRBJ1-2
clone size: -
V gene: TRBV4-1

CDR3 protein: CASSYSIRGAGNTEAFF
CDR3 DNA: TGTGCCAGCAGTTACTCGATTAGGGGGGCAGGGAACACTGAAGCTTTCTTT
D gene: -
J gene: TRBJ1-1
clone size: -
V gene: TRBV6-5

CDR3 protein: CSAPIAGGYQETQYF
CDR3 DNA: TGCAGTGCTCCCATAGCGGGGGGGTACCAAGAGACCCAGTACTTC
D gene: TRBD2
J gene: TRBJ2-5
clone size: -
V gene: TRBV20-1

CDR3 protein: CASSLSGGRRPDTQYF
CDR3 DNA: TGTGCCAGCAGTTTATCCGGCGGGAGGCGACCAGATACGCAGTATTTT
D gene: TRBD2
J gene: TRBJ2-3
clone size: few
V gene: TRBV27

CDR3 protein: CASSQGSQGNYEQYF
CDR3 DNA: TGTGCCAGCAGCCAAGGGTCCCAGGGAAACTACGAGCAGTACTTC
D gene: -
J gene: TRBJ2-7
clone size: many
V gene: TRBV4-2

CDR3 protein: CASSGKGRTAGGELFF
CDR3 DNA: TGTGCCAGCAGTGGGAAGGGACGCACCGCGGGAGGGGAGCTGTTTTTT
D gene: -
J gene: TRBJ2-2
clone size: few
V gene: TRBV12-3/TRBV12-4

CDR3 protein: CASSFSTDYEQYF
CDR3 DNA: TGTGCCAGCAGCTTTTCGACGGACTACGAGCAGTACTTC
D gene: -
J gene: TRBJ2-7
clone size: few
V gene: TRBV7-9

CDR3 protein: CASTLAGGPIDEQFF
CDR3 DNA: TGTGCCAGCACCCTAGCGGGAGGGCCGATCGATGAGCAGTTCTTC
D gene: TRBD2
J gene: TRBJ2-1
clone size: few
V gene: TRBV7-9

CDR3 protein: CASSLDFQPRYGYTF
CDR3 DNA: TGTGCCAGCAGCTTAGACTTCCAGCCCCGCTATGGCTACACCTTC
D gene: -
J gene: TRBJ1-2
clone size: -
V gene: TRBV7-9

CDR3 protein: CASSSLEEGRAFF
CDR3 DNA: TGTGCCAGCAGCTCCCTAGAGGAGGGTAGGGCTTTCTTT
D gene: -
J gene: TRBJ1-1
clone size: few
V gene: TRBV7-9

CDR3 protein: CASVQGNTGELFF
CDR3 DNA: TGTGCCAGCGTACAGGGAAACACCGGGGAGCTGTTTTTT
D gene: -
J gene: TRBJ2-2
clone size: few
V gene: TRBV6-6

CDR3 protein: CASSWDSALSGYTF
CDR3 DNA: TGTGCCAGCAGCTGGGACAGCGCATTGTCTGGCTACACCTTC
D gene: TRBD1
J gene: TRBJ1-2
clone size: many
V gene: TRBV5-5

CDR3 protein: CASSYQPDSPLHF
CDR3 DNA: TGTGCCAGCAGTTACCAACCGGACTCACCCCTCCACTTT
D gene: -
J gene: TRBJ1-6
clone size: -
V gene: TRBV6-5

CDR3 protein: CASSARTGIGTEAFF
CDR3 DNA: TGCGCCAGCAGCGCCCGGACAGGGATTGGCACTGAAGCTTTCTTT
D gene: TRBD1
J gene: TRBJ1-1
clone size: -
V gene: TRBV4-3

CDR3 protein: CASSIETGNEQFF
CDR3 DNA: TGTGCCAGCAGTATAGAGACCGGAAATGAGCAGTTCTTC
D gene: -
J gene: TRBJ2-1
clone size: -
V gene: TRBV12-3/TRBV12-4

CDR3 protein: CASSLGGFGSPLHF
CDR3 DNA: TGTGCCAGCAGTTTAGGAGGGTTTGGTTCACCCCTCCACTTT
D gene: -
J gene: TRBJ1-6
clone size: -
V gene: TRBV12-3/TRBV12-4

CDR3 protein: CASSGQAGGIDTGELFF
CDR3 DNA: TGCGCCAGCAGCGGACAAGCAGGGGGCATCGACACCGGGGAGCTGTTTTTT
D gene: TRBD1
J gene: TRBJ2-2
clone size: -
V gene: TRBV4-1

CDR3 protein: CSALSSGRGFSTDTQYF
CDR3 DNA: TGCAGTGCCTTGTCTAGCGGGAGGGGATTTAGCACAGATACGCAGTATTTT
D gene: TRBD2
J gene: TRBJ2-3
clone size: -
V gene: TRBV20-1

CDR3 protein: CASGMGAVSSYEQYF
CDR3 DNA: TGTGCCAGCGGTATGGGGGCAGTAAGCTCCTACGAGCAGTACTTC
D gene: -
J gene: TRBJ2-7
clone size: few
V gene: TRBV6-1

CDR3 protein: CSARPAAGGFDEQFF
CDR3 DNA: TGCAGTGCCCGCCCTGCGGCGGGAGGGTTCGATGAGCAGTTCTTC
D gene: TRBD2
J gene: TRBJ2-1
clone size: few
V gene: TRBV20-1

CDR3 protein: CASSRQGASSGANVLTF
CDR3 DNA: TGTGCCAGCAGTCGACAGGGGGCATCGTCTGGGGCCAACGTCCTGACTTTC
D gene: TRBD1
J gene: TRBJ2-6
clone size: -
V gene: TRBV6-5

CDR3 protein: CATSDSLPSGGYNEQFF
CDR3 DNA: TGTGCCACCAGTGATTCCCTGCCTAGCGGGGGTTACAATGAGCAGTTCTTC
D gene: TRBD2
J gene: TRBJ2-1
clone size: -
V gene: TRBV24-1

CDR3 protein: CARRESSYNEQFF
CDR3 DNA: TGTGCCAGGCGGGAGAGCTCCTACAATGAGCAGTTCTTC
D gene: TRBD2
J gene: TRBJ2-1
clone size: -
V gene: TRBV24-1

CDR3 protein: CASSLEPSPADTQYF
CDR3 DNA: TGTGCCAGCAGCTTAGAGCCATCCCCGGCAGATACGCAGTATTTT
D gene: -
J gene: TRBJ2-3
clone size: -
V gene: TRBV5-5

CDR3 protein: CASVKNSAITTDTQYF
CDR3 DNA: TGTGCCAGCGTCAAGAACAGTGCTATCACCACAGATACGCAGTATTTT
D gene: -
J gene: TRBJ2-3
clone size: -
V gene: TRBV7-9

CDR3 protein: CASIGVYNEQFF
CDR3 DNA: TGTGCCAGCATCGGTGTCTACAATGAGCAGTTCTTC
D gene: -
J gene: TRBJ2-1
clone size: few
V gene: TRBV6-2/TRBV6-3

CDR3 protein: CAISALPEADTQYF
CDR3 DNA: TGTGCCATCAGTGCCCTCCCGGAGGCAGATACGCAGTATTTT
D gene: -
J gene: TRBJ2-3
clone size: -
V gene: TRBV10-3

CDR3 protein: CAISDPDRGFNSPLHF
CDR3 DNA: TGTGCCATCAGTGACCCGGACAGGGGCTTTAATTCACCCCTCCACTTT
D gene: TRBD1
J gene: TRBJ1-6
clone size: few
V gene: TRBV10-3

CDR3 protein: CASSPSAQAGSYEQYF
CDR3 DNA: TGCGCCAGCAGCCCCTCGGCTCAGGCGGGTTCCTACGAGCAGTACTTC
D gene: -
J gene: TRBJ2-7
clone size: -
V gene: TRBV5-1

CDR3 protein: CASSATRQGNNSPLHF
CDR3 DNA: TGTGCCAGCAGCGCCACGAGACAGGGAAATAATTCACCCCTCCACTTT
D gene: TRBD1
J gene: TRBJ1-6
clone size: -
V gene: TRBV9

CDR3 protein: CASSSRGSQTDTQYF
CDR3 DNA: TGTGCCAGCAGCTCGAGAGGGAGTCAAACAGATACGCAGTATTTT
D gene: -
J gene: TRBJ2-3
clone size: -
V gene: TRBV13

CDR3 protein: CASRTGTANSPLHF
CDR3 DNA: TGTGCCAGCAGGACCGGGACCGCAAATTCACCCCTCCACTTT
D gene: -
J gene: TRBJ1-6
clone size: few
V gene: TRBV28

CDR3 protein: CASSFRGRGETQYF
CDR3 DNA: TGTGCCAGCAGCTTCAGGGGGCGCGGGGAGACCCAGTACTTC
D gene: TRBD1
J gene: TRBJ2-5
clone size: few
V gene: TRBV13

CDR3 protein: CASSQDIQRGGTYNEQFF
CDR3 DNA: TGCGCCAGCAGCCAAGATATCCAGCGGGGGGGTACCTACAATGAGCAGTTCTTC
D gene: TRBD2
J gene: TRBJ2-1
clone size: -
V gene: TRBV4-1

CDR3 protein: CASSLTKTDTQYF
CDR3 DNA: TGTGCCAGCAGCCTTACGAAAACAGATACGCAGTATTTT
D gene: -
J gene: TRBJ2-3
clone size: -
V gene: TRBV7-7

CDR3 protein: CAISDSDRGNTEAFF
CDR3 DNA: TGTGCCATCAGTGACTCAGACAGGGGAAACACTGAAGCTTTCTTT
D gene: TRBD1
J gene: TRBJ1-1
clone size: many
V gene: TRBV10-3

CDR3 protein: CASSARSGLPYEQYF
CDR3 DNA: TGTGCCAGCAGCGCCCGTAGCGGCCTCCCCTACGAGCAGTACTTC
D gene: -
J gene: TRBJ2-7
clone size: -
V gene: TRBV9

CDR3 protein: CASSWQGAYEQYF
CDR3 DNA: TGTGCCAGCTCCTGGCAGGGAGCCTACGAGCAGTACTTC
D gene: -
J gene: TRBJ2-7
clone size: few
V gene: TRBV12-3/TRBV12-4

CDR3 protein: CASSFNEGLEAFF
CDR3 DNA: TGTGCCAGCAGCTTTAATGAGGGTCTTGAGGCTTTCTTT
D gene: -
J gene: TRBJ1-1
clone size: few
V gene: TRBV7-3

CDR3 protein: CAIGIGGQETQYF
CDR3 DNA: TGTGCCATCGGTATTGGAGGCCAAGAGACCCAGTACTTC
D gene: -
J gene: TRBJ2-5
clone size: once
V gene: TRBV10-3

CDR3 protein: CASSLGLAPTDTQYF
CDR3 DNA: TGCGCCAGCAGCTTGGGACTAGCACCCACAGATACGCAGTATTTT
D gene: TRBD2
J gene: TRBJ2-3
clone size: few
V gene: TRBV5-1

CDR3 protein: CASSSDRWDIQYF
CDR3 DNA: TGTGCCAGCAGTTCCGACAGGTGGGACATTCAGTACTTC
D gene: -
J gene: TRBJ2-4
clone size: -
V gene: TRBV3-1

CDR3 protein: CASSYKGLAGLSPYEQYF
CDR3 DNA: TGTGCCAGCAGTTATAAGGGACTAGCGGGCCTATCTCCCTACGAGCAGTACTTC
D gene: TRBD2
J gene: TRBJ2-7
clone size: -
V gene: TRBV6-6

CDR3 protein: CATSIQESFYEQYF
CDR3 DNA: TGTGCCACCAGCATACAGGAATCGTTCTACGAGCAGTACTTC
D gene: -
J gene: TRBJ2-7
clone size: -
V gene: TRBV24-1

CDR3 protein: CASSPTALGTEAFF
CDR3 DNA: TGTGCCAGCAGCCCGACCGCCTTGGGAACTGAAGCTTTCTTT
D gene: -
J gene: TRBJ1-1
clone size: -
V gene: TRBV3-1

CDR3 protein: CASSFQGMSADTQYF
CDR3 DNA: TGTGCCAGCAGCTTCCAGGGGATGAGCGCAGATACGCAGTATTTT
D gene: -
J gene: TRBJ2-3
clone size: few
V gene: TRBV11-2

CDR3 protein: CASSMTGVGETEAFF
CDR3 DNA: TGCGCCAGCAGTATGACGGGGGTAGGGGAAACTGAAGCTTTCTTT
D gene: -
J gene: TRBJ1-1
clone size: -
V gene: TRBV5-1

CDR3 protein: CAISESALGSPYEQYF
CDR3 DNA: TGTGCCATCAGTGAGTCGGCTTTGGGTTCACCCTACGAGCAGTACTTC
D gene: -
J gene: TRBJ2-7
clone size: -
V gene: TRBV10-3

CDR3 protein: CASSSTGSTEAFF
CDR3 DNA: TGTGCCAGCAGCTCGACAGGGAGCACTGAAGCTTTCTTT
D gene: TRBD1
J gene: TRBJ1-1
clone size: few
V gene: TRBV7-3